The 23 T cell receptor beta chains presented below share a single source sample, sequenced in a study of blood T cells in healthy people across ages. A second PCR of about 6 to 12 cycles used a sample-barcoded 5' primer and a J-beta primer mix. From the 5' RACE reads, TCRdb called clonotypes with MiXCR, one entry per CDR3 protein. The sample includes 600,000 or so distinct CDR3 sequences, about 28% of them seen just once. The sample comprised blood. These receptors all stem from a woman of 80 years or more in good health.

Comment on this clonotype: A read error may be the cause here, since a much bigger clone is one base away. The rearrangement links TRBV5-1 to TRBJ2-6, with D tentatively TRBD1 or TRBD2 (6 bases each). Germline assignment: CDR1 SGHRS and CDR2 YFSETQ. This CDR3 is built from 15 residues. The V end lost 6 bases, the J end lost 0 bases, and 10 bases lay between the germline ends. The CDR3 spells CASNGGASGANVLTF. CDR3 in DNA: TGCGCCAGCAACGGGGGCGCCTCTGGGGCCAACGTCCTGACTTTC.

This rearrangement joins TRBV20-1 to TRBJ2-1, with 11 bases aligning to TRBD2. The germline V gene encodes CDR1 DFQATT and CDR2 SNEGSKA (reference sequence). V lost 5 bases and J lost 4; bases outside the gene matches: 4. The CDR3 is 14 amino acids. CDR3 in amino acids: CSAFSGGVYNEQFF. CDR3 DNA sequence: TGCAGTGCTTTTAGCGGGGGGGTATACAATGAGCAGTTCTTC.

Concerning this clonotype itself: A much larger clonotype is one base distant, so this may be a read error. This rearrangement joins TRBV7-2 to TRBJ1-2; D is unresolved. The CDR3 has 14 residues. Per germline, CDR1 SGHTA and CDR2 FQGNSA. The CDR3 spells CASSVAPSLYGYTF. CDR3 coding DNA: TGTGCCAGCAGCGTAGCGCCTTCCCTCTATGGCTACACCTTC.

To note about this clonotype: A much larger clone lies a single base off, so this may be a read error. This is likely a read error, given that the CDR3 carries no conserved phenylalanine or tryptophan at its end. The rearrangement links TRBV5-4 to TRBJ2-1; 12 nucleotides match TRBD1. Germline-derived CDR1 and CDR2 are SGHNT and YYREEE (reference sequence). V was pared by 3 bases and J by 6 bases, with 4 bases of the junction left unmatched. The CDR3 loop spans 15 amino acids. CDR3 loop: CASSSGQGAPNEQFV. CDR3 nucleotides: TGTGCCAGCAGCTCGGGACAGGGGGCGCCCAATGAGCAGTTCGTC.

This clonotype has at least ten counts. This sequence joins TRBV10-3 and TRBJ2-1, with TRBD2 identical over 10 bases. V lost 2 bases to trimming and J lost 12 bases; unmatched junction nucleotides: 10. CDR1 is ENHRY and CDR2 is SYGVKD in the germline V gene. This CDR3 spans 15 amino acids. Here the CDR3 reads CAISELAGAPLGQFF. The CDR3 coding sequence is TGTGCCATCAGTGAGCTAGCGGGGGCCCCCTTGGGGCAGTTCTTC.

This clonotype was recorded a few times. J is TRBJ2-2 and V is TRBV20-1; perhaps TRBD2 as D (5 bases). V dropped 5 bases and J dropped 4 bases, with 14 bases sitting between them. This CDR3 comprises 14 residues. The germline gives CDR1 DFQATT, CDR2 SNEGSKA (reference sequence). The CDR3 sequence: CSAAQTRTTGELFF. In nucleotides, the CDR3 is TGCAGTGCTGCCCAAACTAGGACCACCGGGGAGCTGTTTTTT.

The CDR3 nucleotides read TGCAGCGTTGAAAGGGCCAGGGGGAGCATGAACACTGAAGCTTTCTTT. Translation: CSVERARGSMNTEAFF. The chain employs TRBV29-1 and TRBJ1-1, with 7 bases lining up with TRBD1. Trimming cost V 2 bases and J 0 bases; bases outside gene matches: 9. This CDR3 is 16 amino acids long. Germline-derived CDR1 and CDR2 are SQVTM and ANQGSEA.

This clonotype was found many times. This chain connects TRBV6-5 to TRBJ2-7; 14 nucleotides align to TRBD2. Trimming removed 5 bases from V and 4 bases from J; junction bases left unmatched: 1. The germline CDR1 and CDR2 sequences are MNHEY and SVGAGI. The CDR3 spans 14 residues. CDR3: CASSGLAGGYEQYF. The CDR3, as DNA: TGTGCCAGCAGTGGACTAGCGGGGGGTTACGAGCAGTACTTC.

The chain has TRBV29-1 and TRBJ2-3, with 9 nucleotides matching TRBD2. The J segment lost 10 bases and the V segment lost 7 bases, leaving 12 bases of the junction unmatched. The CDR3 has 13 residues. CDR1 is SQVTM and CDR2 is ANQGSEA in the germline V gene. CDR3 sequence reads: CSGRTSALMAQYF. The CDR3 DNA sequence: TGCAGCGGGCGGACTAGCGCCCTGATGGCGCAGTATTTT.

On this clonotype: Its ends do not fully match the called genes, so a read error is possible. The genes are TRBV5-1 and TRBJ2-7; D not certain. The CDR3 contains 16 residues. CDR1 SGHRS and CDR2 YFSETQ come from the germline V gene. Here the CDR3 reads CAGSSGLRPSSYEQYF. CDR3 nucleotides: TGCGCCGGCAGCTCCGGGCTGCGACCTAGCTCCTACGAGCAGTACTTC. The entire variable domain, with the rest obtained from reference TRBV5-1 and TRBJ2-7, is as follows: KAGVTQTPRYLIKTRGQQVTLSCSPISGHRSVSWYQQTPGQGLQFLFEYFSETQRNKGNFPGRFSGRQFSNSRSEMNVSTLELGDSALYLCAGSSGLRPSSYEQYFGPGTRLTVT.

The chain is built from TRBV3-1 and TRBJ2-1, with TRBD1 as a possible D gene (6 bases). Germline V CDR1 and CDR2: LGHDT, YNNKEL (reference sequence). V was pared by 4 bases and J by 8 bases, with 18 bases between. CDR3 length: 15 residues. This CDR3 is CASSLGAPPGDEQFF. Here the CDR3 DNA reads TGTGCCAGCAGCCTCGGGGCTCCACCAGGGGATGAGCAGTTCTTC.

This clonotype was detected many times. The chain recombines TRBV20-1 with TRBJ2-5; D may be TRBD1 (6 bases). Per germline, CDR1 DFQATT and CDR2 SNEGSKA (reference sequence). CDR3 length: 13 residues. Deletions cut 6 bases from V and 4 bases from J, with 15 bases between. The CDR3 is CSALRDRRETQYF. In nucleotides, the CDR3 is TGCAGTGCCCTGAGAGACAGGCGAGAGACCCAGTACTTC.

This clonotype was counted ten times or more. The rearrangement uses TRBV28 and TRBJ2-7, with no clear D. CDR3 length equals 12 residues. The germline CDR1 and CDR2 sequences are MDHEN and SYDVKM. Trimming removed 2 bases at V and 0 bases at J, with 2 bases between. Written as DNA, the CDR3 is TGTGCCAGCAGTTTACTCTCCTACGAGCAGTACTTC. It is translated as CASSLLSYEQYF. Full variable domain (rest looked up from reference TRBV28 and TRBJ2-7): DVKVTQSSRYLVKRTGEKVFLECVQDMDHENMFWYRQDPGLGLRLIYFSYDVKMKEKGDIPEGYSVSREKKERFSLILESASTNQTSMYLCASSLLSYEQYFGPGTRLTVT.

There are a few counts of this clonotype. The chain recombines TRBV20-1 with TRBJ1-1, with D possibly matching TRBD1 (5 bases). Trimming stripped 6 bases from V and 1 base from J, with 21 bases between. In germline, CDR1 is DFQATT, CDR2 SNEGSKA (reference sequence). The CDR3 is 16 residues long. The DNA for the CDR3 is TGCAGTGCCTATTGGGGAGCCGGGACGGCGAACACTGAAGCTTTCTTT. Translating it yields CSAYWGAGTANTEAFF.

This chain connects TRBV6-1 to TRBJ1-2; D ambiguous. V lost 7 bases and J lost 3, with 9 bases in between. This CDR3 contains 12 residues. CDR1 is MNHNS and CDR2 is SASEGT in the germline V gene. CDR3 sequence reads: CASTRRYYGYTF. DNA for the CDR3: TGTGCCAGCACTCGCCGCTACTATGGCTACACCTTC.

The V call is TRBV2, the J call TRBJ2-3; the match to TRBD2 covers 8 bases. With V trimmed by 3 bases and J by 1 base, 3 bases remained unmatched. The CDR3 is made up of 15 amino acids. Germline assignment: CDR1 SNHLY and CDR2 FYNNEI. CDR3 sequence: CASSEPGLGTDTQYF. For the CDR3, the DNA is TGTGCCAGCAGTGAGCCGGGACTAGGCACAGATACGCAGTATTTT.

This chain joins TRBV5-6 and TRBJ2-1, with TRBD2 matching 12 bases. This CDR3 contains 17 residues. J lost 7 bases, V lost 4 bases, and 12 bases had no gene match. CDR1 SGHDT and CDR2 YYEEEE come from the germline V gene. The CDR3 sequence is CASSQDRSSGRGNEQFF. CDR3 DNA: TGTGCCAGCAGCCAAGACCGGTCTAGCGGGAGGGGGAATGAGCAGTTCTTC.

This clonotype was counted at least ten times. J is TRBJ1-1 and V is TRBV6-6; 7 bases line up with TRBD1. Germline V CDR1 and CDR2: MNHNY, SVGAGI (reference sequence). With V trimmed by 6 bases and J by 2 bases, 3 bases remained unmatched. The CDR3 is 13 amino acids. CDR3 DNA: TGTGCCAGCAGAACAGGGGCCAACACTGAAGCTTTCTTT. Its translation: CASRTGANTEAFF.

The CDR3 region has the DNA TGTGCCAGCAGTCCAGAAACATGGGCCCAGATCAACCAGCCCCAGCATTTT. Protein sequence: CASSPETWAQINQPQHF. This chain connects TRBV12-3 or TRBV12-4 to TRBJ1-5; no firm D call. The V and J ends lost 5 bases and 7 bases respectively, with 24 bases between them. This CDR3 region has 17 residues.

The chain combines TRBV13 with TRBJ2-5; 7 positions match TRBD1. The CDR3 sequence is 16 residues long. V gave up 6 bases and J gave up 5 bases; unmatched junction bases: 15. Germline V gene sequence: CDR1 PRHDT, CDR2 FYEKMQ (reference sequence). DNA of the CDR3: TGTGCCAGCAGATCTAGACAGGGCATAGGGCTGGAGACCCAGTACTTC. Protein: CASRSRQGIGLETQYF.

This clonotype occurred many times. The rearrangement links TRBV20-1 to TRBJ2-7; D call uncertain. The CDR3 consists of 10 residues. CDR1 and CDR2 (germline): DFQATT, SNEGSKA (reference sequence). V lost 7 bases and J lost 3, with 7 bases in between. This CDR3 reads CSVGIYEQYF. The CDR3 DNA is TGCAGTGTAGGAATCTACGAGCAGTACTTC.

V and J are TRBV3-1 and TRBJ1-3; 7 positions match TRBD1. Per the germline V gene, CDR1 is LGHDT and CDR2 is YNNKEL (reference sequence). With 1 base clipped from V and 2 bases from J, the junction kept 2 bases outside the gene matches. This CDR3 is built from 15 residues. CDR3 sequence reads: CASSQGGTAGNTIYF. CDR3 coding DNA: TGTGCCAGCAGCCAAGGGGGGACAGCTGGAAACACCATATATTTT. Filled out from reference TRBV3-1 and TRBJ1-3, the complete variable domain reads DTAVSQTPKYLVTQMGNDKSIKCEQNLGHDTMYWYKQDSKKFLKIMFSYNNKELIINETVPNRFSPKSPDKAHLNLHINSLELGDSAVYFCASSQGGTAGNTIYFGEGSWLTVV.

CDR3 nucleotide sequence: TGTGCCAGCAGGGGCCTGGCCCAGGGACTAGCGGGAGAATTGTCCTACAATGAGCAGTTCTTC. It specifies CASRGLAQGLAGELSYNEQFF. This chain connects TRBV12-3 or TRBV12-4 to TRBJ2-1, with 14 bases aligning to TRBD2. The V gene end was trimmed by 6 bases and the J gene end by 1 base; junction bases not matched to a gene: 17. This CDR3 region has 21 residues.